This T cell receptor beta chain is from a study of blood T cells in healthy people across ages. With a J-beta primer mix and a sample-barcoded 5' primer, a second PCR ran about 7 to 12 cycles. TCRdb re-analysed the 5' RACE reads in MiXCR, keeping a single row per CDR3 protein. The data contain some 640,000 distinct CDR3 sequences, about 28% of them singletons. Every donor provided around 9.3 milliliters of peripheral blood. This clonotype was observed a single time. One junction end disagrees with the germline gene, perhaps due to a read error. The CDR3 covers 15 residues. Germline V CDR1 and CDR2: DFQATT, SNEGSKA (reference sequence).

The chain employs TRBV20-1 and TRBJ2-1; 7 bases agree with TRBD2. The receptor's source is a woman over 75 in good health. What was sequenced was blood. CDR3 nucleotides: TGCAGTGCTAGAGAGCTAAGAACTAGCGACAATGAGCAGTTCTTT. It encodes CSARELRTSDNEQFF.